These T cell receptor beta chains were read from a single sample in a study of tumor-infiltrating lymphocytes in glioblastoma multiforme. MiXCR, run by TCRdb on the multiplex PCR reads, gives a single entry per CDR3 protein. This sample has more than 13,000 distinct CDR3 sequences; over 55% occur once, and the top ten carry roughly 52%. Sequencing used brain tumor tissue. Receptors were obtained from a male donor with glioblastoma. Each CDR3 is given with its conserved first and last residue. The order of the fields is D gene, clone size, J gene, V gene, CDR3 protein, CDR3 DNA. D genes are given only for firm matches. Clone size is given for some rows only: seen once, a few or many times, or a class if the clone is expanded.

D gene: TRBD2
clone size: NA
J gene: TRBJ2-1
V gene: TRBV11-2
CDR3 protein: CASSLRGGARSSYNEQFF
CDR3 DNA: TGTGCCAGCAGCTTACGCGGGGGGGCCAGGAGCTCCTACAATGAGCAGTTCTTC

D gene: NA
clone size: NA
J gene: TRBJ2-3
V gene: TRBV2
CDR3 protein: CASSEGGGGTDTQYF
CDR3 DNA: TGTGCCAGCAGTGAAGGCGGGGGTGGGACAGATACTCAGTATTTT

D gene: NA
clone size: NA
J gene: TRBJ2-1
V gene: TRBV5-1
CDR3 protein: CASTPGHSLSYNEQFF
CDR3 DNA: TGCGCCAGCACCCCCGGCCACTCTTTATCCTACAATGAGCAGTTCTTC

D gene: TRBD2
clone size: NA
J gene: TRBJ2-7
V gene: TRBV29-1
CDR3 protein: CSVWTSGRRARYEPYF
CDR3 DNA: TGCAGCGTATGGACTAGCGGGAGAAGGGCTCGGTACGAGCCGTACTTC

D gene: NA
clone size: NA
J gene: TRBJ2-3
V gene: TRBV6-5
CDR3 protein: CASWSTDTQYF
CDR3 DNA: TGTGCCAGCTGGAGCACAGATACGCAGTATTTT

D gene: NA
clone size: NA
J gene: TRBJ2-1
V gene: TRBV20-1
CDR3 protein: CSARDLGVVGEEQFF
CDR3 DNA: TGCAGTGCTAGAGATCTGGGGGTAGTTGGAGAAGAGCAGTTCTTC

D gene: NA
clone size: medium-sized
J gene: TRBJ2-3
V gene: TRBV28
CDR3 protein: CASSFSTNTDTQYF
CDR3 DNA: TGTGCCAGCAGTTTCTCCACCAACACAGATACGCAGTATTTT

D gene: NA
clone size: NA
J gene: TRBJ2-2
V gene: TRBV11-3
CDR3 protein: CASRSSRGTGELFF
CDR3 DNA: TGTGCCAGCAGGTCGTCGAGGGGCACCGGGGAGCTGTTTTTT

D gene: NA
clone size: NA
J gene: TRBJ1-2
V gene: TRBV29-1
CDR3 protein: CSVEEGNYGYTF
CDR3 DNA: TGCAGCGTTGAGGAGGGTAACTATGGCTACACCTTC

D gene: TRBD2
clone size: NA
J gene: TRBJ2-2
V gene: TRBV11-2
CDR3 protein: CASSGGRLAGVGTGELFF
CDR3 DNA: TGTGCCAGCAGCGGAGGGAGACTAGCGGGAGTCGGCACCGGGGAGCTGTTTTTT

D gene: NA
clone size: NA
J gene: TRBJ2-7
V gene: TRBV6-5
CDR3 protein: CANSLRNRPLEQYF
CDR3 DNA: TGTGCCAACAGCCTAAGAAACAGGCCCCTGGAGCAGTACTTC

D gene: TRBD2
clone size: NA
J gene: TRBJ2-3
V gene: TRBV11-1
CDR3 protein: CASSGGLLNTQYF
CDR3 DNA: TGTGCCAGCAGCGGGGGACTACTGAATACGCAGTATTTT

D gene: TRBD1
clone size: NA
J gene: TRBJ1-1
V gene: TRBV6-2/TRBV6-3
CDR3 protein: CASRNGQVLEVFF
CDR3 DNA: TGTGCCAGCAGGAATGGACAGGTTTTAGAGGTTTTTTTT

D gene: NA
clone size: once
J gene: TRBJ2-1
V gene: TRBV6-2/TRBV6-3
CDR3 protein: CASSYERVQQFF
CDR3 DNA: TGTGCCAGCAGTTACGAGAGGGTCCAGCAGTTCTTC

D gene: TRBD2
clone size: few
J gene: TRBJ2-1
V gene: TRBV11-3
CDR3 protein: CASSSGLAGGEQFF
CDR3 DNA: TGTGCCAGCAGCTCCGGACTAGCGGGAGGGGAGCAGTTCTTC

D gene: TRBD1
clone size: few
J gene: TRBJ2-2
V gene: TRBV6-1
CDR3 protein: CASGQGWNTGELFF
CDR3 DNA: TGTGCCAGCGGACAGGGGTGGAACACCGGGGAGCTGTTTTTT

D gene: TRBD2
clone size: many
J gene: TRBJ2-1
V gene: TRBV28
CDR3 protein: CASSLNGLAGGNEQFF
CDR3 DNA: TGTGCCAGCAGTTTGAATGGACTAGCGGGAGGTAATGAGCAGTTCTTC